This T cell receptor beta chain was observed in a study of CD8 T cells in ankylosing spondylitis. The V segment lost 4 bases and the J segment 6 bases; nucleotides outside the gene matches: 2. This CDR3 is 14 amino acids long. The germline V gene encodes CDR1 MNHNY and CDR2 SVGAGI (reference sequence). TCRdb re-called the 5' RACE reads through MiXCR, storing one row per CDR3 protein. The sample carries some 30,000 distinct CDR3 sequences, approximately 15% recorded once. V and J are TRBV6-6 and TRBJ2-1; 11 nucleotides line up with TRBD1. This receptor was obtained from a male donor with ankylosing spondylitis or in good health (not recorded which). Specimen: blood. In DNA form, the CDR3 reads TGTGCCAGCAGTTTGGGACAGGGGGGCAATGAGCAGTTCTTC. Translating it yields CASSLGQGGNEQFF.